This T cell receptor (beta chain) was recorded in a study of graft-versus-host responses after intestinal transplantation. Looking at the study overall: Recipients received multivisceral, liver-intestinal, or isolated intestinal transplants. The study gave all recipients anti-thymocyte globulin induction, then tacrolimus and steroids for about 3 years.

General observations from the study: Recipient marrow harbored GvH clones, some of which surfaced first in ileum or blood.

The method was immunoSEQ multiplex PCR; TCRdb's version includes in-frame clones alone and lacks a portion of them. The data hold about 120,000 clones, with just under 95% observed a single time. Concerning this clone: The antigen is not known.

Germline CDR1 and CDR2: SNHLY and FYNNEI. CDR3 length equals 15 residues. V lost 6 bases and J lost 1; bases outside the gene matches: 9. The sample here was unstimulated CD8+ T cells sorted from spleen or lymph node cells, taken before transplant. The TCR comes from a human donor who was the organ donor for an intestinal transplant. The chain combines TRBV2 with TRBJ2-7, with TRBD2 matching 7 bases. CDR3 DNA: TGTGCCAGCAGAAAAGGACTAGAATGGTCCTACGAGCAGTACTTC. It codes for CASRKGLEWSYEQYF.